The 28 T cell receptor beta chains listed next were all sequenced from one sample in a study of vaccination and CD4 T cells after COVID-19. Cultured CD4+ T-cell DNA underwent Oncomine TCR Beta short-read sequencing. TCRdb processed the PCR reads anew with MiXCR; each CDR3 protein has one entry. Among around 19,000 distinct CDR3 sequences listed, nearly 55% were seen once. As for treatment: roughly 11-day PBMC culture with coronavirus spike peptide pools or control peptides (ViraFEST assay). These receptors are not linked to any known antigen. What was sequenced was CD4+ T cells from blood, cultured in vitro. Receptors originate from a human donor who had recovered from COVID-19.

This clonotype was observed a handful of times. The J gene is TRBJ1-6, the V gene TRBV30; D gene unclear. V was clipped by 5 bases and J by 10 bases, with 9 bases between them. Germline V CDR1 and CDR2: GTSNPN, SVGIG (reference sequence). The CDR3 runs 11 residues. CDR3 sequence (DNA): TGTGCCTGGGGCCTCGGGTCACCCCTCCACTTT. It is translated as CAWGLGSPLHF.

The chain is built from TRBV29-1 and TRBJ1-1; D remains unclear. CDR1 and CDR2 from the germline V gene are SQVTM and ANQGSEA. The CDR3 is 11 residues long. The V gene lost 6 bases and the J gene lost 1 base, with 6 bases spanning the gap. The CDR3 DNA is TGCAGCGTCAACACGAACACTGAAGCTTTCTTT. It is translated as CSVNTNTEAFF.

The V gene is TRBV10-2, the J gene TRBJ1-2; TRBD1 is a possible D gene (6 bases). The V and J ends lost 5 bases and 1 base respectively, with 8 bases between them. Germline-derived CDR1 and CDR2 are WSHSY and SAAADI. This CDR3 contains 13 residues. In DNA, the CDR3 is TGCGCCAGCAGTCGACAGGTTAACTATGGCTACACCTTC. This codes for CASSRQVNYGYTF.

V usage is TRBV7-9 and J usage is TRBJ1-6, with D uncertain. The CDR3 has 17 amino acids. Trimming removed 8 bases at V and 1 base at J, with 18 bases between. From germline, CDR1 is SEHNR and CDR2 FQNEAQ (reference sequence). CDR3 DNA: TGTGCCAGCGCAGTTCCTAATTCCGCTTCCTATAATTCACCCCTCCACTTT. Its protein is CASAVPNSASYNSPLHF.

This clonotype was observed a few times. This chain uses TRBV7-2 with TRBJ2-7; TRBD1 or TRBD2 may be the D gene (6 bases each). Trimming took off 5 bases at V and 4 bases at J, with 18 bases between the two ends. Germline CDR1 SGHTA, CDR2 FQGNSA. The CDR3 consists of 15 residues. The CDR3 is CASSLGGGTSYEQYF. DNA of the CDR3: TGTGCCAGCAGCCTGGGTGGGGGGACATCTTACGAGCAGTACTTC.

The V gene is TRBV3-1, the J gene TRBJ2-5; 14 nucleotides line up with TRBD2. Germline CDR1 reads LGHDT; CDR2 reads YNNKEL (reference sequence). Trimming took 4 bases from V and 3 from J; bases not matched to a gene: 7. CDR3 length: 17 amino acids. CDR3 in amino acids: CASSLRLAGGPEETQYF. The CDR3 DNA reads as TGTGCCAGCAGCCTTAGACTAGCGGGAGGGCCTGAAGAGACCCAGTACTTC.

The rearrangement links TRBV18 to TRBJ1-5, with a tentative D call TRBD1 (5 bases). This CDR3 is 14 amino acids long. Germline V lookup: CDR1 KGHSH, CDR2 LQKENI. The germline V and J ends were trimmed by 5 bases and 1 base, with 9 bases remaining between them. The CDR3 DNA reads as TGTGCCAGCTCAGAGGGGCTCAGCAATCAGCCCCAGCATTTT. Residues: CASSEGLSNQPQHF. Full variable domain (missing parts from reference TRBV18 and TRBJ1-5): NAGVMQNPRHLVRRRGQEARLRCSPMKGHSHVYWYRQLPEEGLKFMVYLQKENIIDESGMPKERFSAEFPKEGPSILRIQQVVRGDSAAYFCASSEGLSNQPQHFGDGTRLSIL.

The chain combines TRBV4-3 with TRBJ1-5; 7 nucleotides line up with TRBD1. The CDR3 extends over 19 amino acids. Germline values: CDR1 LGHNA, CDR2 YSLEER. V trimming: 1 base; J trimming: 3 bases; junction bases outside the gene matches: 15. The CDR3 DNA reads TGCGCCAGCAGCCAAGGCCCGGCGGTTCGGGACAGCTTCAATCAGCCCCAGCATTTT. Its protein product is CASSQGPAVRDSFNQPQHF.

The V call is TRBV20-1, the J call TRBJ2-7, with 8 bases fitting TRBD2. Trimming removed 8 bases from V and 5 bases from J; junction bases left unmatched: 11. The germline gives CDR1 DFQATT, CDR2 SNEGSKA (reference sequence). CDR3 length: 13 amino acids. CDR3 residues: CSPGGTGTNEQYF. The DNA of the CDR3 is TGCAGTCCGGGGGGGACTGGGACCAACGAGCAGTACTTC.

The rearrangement uses TRBV24-1 and TRBJ1-3, with TRBD1 as a possible D gene (5 bases). Trimming removed 9 bases from V and 1 base from J, with 6 bases in between. Looked up from germline, CDR1 is KGHDR and CDR2 is SFDVKD. The length of the CDR3 is 12 residues. The CDR3: CATQGSGNTIYF. CDR3 nucleotide sequence: TGTGCCACCCAGGGATCTGGAAACACCATATATTTT.

This clonotype turned up a few times. V gene TRBV24-1 combines with J gene TRBJ2-2; TRBD1 aligns across 10 bases. The junction had 4 bases not matched to a gene; V was cut back by 4 bases and J by 3 bases. Germline lookup yields CDR1 KGHDR and CDR2 SFDVKD. The CDR3 spans 16 residues. CDR3 coding DNA: TGTGCCACCAGTGACCCCGGGACAGGGGACACCGGGGAGCTGTTTTTT. Protein sequence: CATSDPGTGDTGELFF.

V usage is TRBV11-1 and J usage is TRBJ1-1; 8 nucleotides align to TRBD1. V was pared by 3 bases and J by 5 bases, with 5 bases of the junction left unmatched. CDR3 length: 14 residues. The germline V gene encodes CDR1 SGHAT and CDR2 FQDESV (reference sequence). The CDR3 reads CASSFTGGRTEAFF. CDR3 in DNA: TGTGCCAGCAGCTTTACAGGGGGACGGACTGAAGCTTTCTTT. Using reference TRBV11-1 and TRBJ1-1 for the parts outside the CDR3, the full variable domain is EAEVAQSPRYKITEKSQAVAFWCDPISGHATLYWYRQILGQGPELLVQFQDESVVDDSQLPKDRFSAERLKGVDSTLKIQPAELGDSAMYLCASSFTGGRTEAFFGQGTRLTVV.

This chain uses TRBV30 with TRBJ2-1, with D tentatively TRBD2 (5 bases). The CDR3 has 14 amino acids. Trimming took 3 bases from V and 8 from J, leaving 17 bases between them. The germline CDR1 and CDR2 sequences are GTSNPN and SVGIG (reference sequence). CDR3 residues: CAWRFIDLGDEQFF. The CDR3 region has the DNA TGTGCCTGGAGGTTCATCGATTTGGGAGATGAGCAGTTCTTC.

The genes are TRBV12-3 or TRBV12-4 and TRBJ1-1; 10 positions match TRBD1. Trimming removed 2 bases from V and 4 bases from J; junction bases left unmatched: 7. The CDR3 has 16 residues. CDR3 loop: CASSLRTGGAGTEAFF. The CDR3, as DNA: TGTGCCAGCAGTTTAAGGACAGGGGGTGCGGGCACTGAAGCTTTCTTT.

This chain uses TRBV27 with TRBJ1-2; D might be TRBD1 (5 bases). Trimming pared 6 bases from V and 3 bases from J, leaving 17 bases between. CDR1 and CDR2 from the germline V gene are MNHEY and SMNVEV (reference sequence). This CDR3 comprises 15 residues. The CDR3 nucleotides are TGTGCCAGCAGGCCTCCCGGGACGTCTGACTATGGCTACACCTTC. Its translation is CASRPPGTSDYGYTF.

The rearrangement links TRBV6-2 or TRBV6-3 to TRBJ1-5; D is perhaps TRBD1 (5 bases). V was trimmed by 4 bases and J by 5 bases, leaving 12 bases between them. The CDR3 runs 14 residues. Germline CDR1 is MNHEY and CDR2 is SVGEGT. As DNA, the CDR3 is TGTGCCAGCAGTTTCCGGGGGTCGGATCAGCCCCAGCATTTT. Protein product: CASSFRGSDQPQHF.

The chain combines TRBV11-3 with TRBJ1-1; D gene uncertain. The germline V gene has CDR1 SGHNT and CDR2 YENEEA. V gave up 2 bases and J gave up 12 bases, with 10 bases separating them. The CDR3 extends over 11 amino acids. The CDR3 is CASSLNHESFF. CDR3 DNA: TGTGCCAGCAGCTTAAACCACGAATCTTTCTTT. Supplemented by reference TRBV11-3 and TRBJ1-1, the full variable domain reads EAGVVQSPRYKIIEKKQPVAFWCNPISGHNTLYWYLQNLGQGPELLIRYENEEAVDDSQLPKDRFSAERLKGVDSTLKIQPAELGDSAVYLCASSLNHESFFGQGTRLTVV.

The J gene is TRBJ2-5, the V gene TRBV6-1; either TRBD1 or TRBD2 may supply D (6 bases each). V lost 6 bases to trimming and J lost 5 bases, with 13 bases between them. The germline V gene encodes CDR1 MNHNS and CDR2 SASEGT. There are 13 residues in the CDR3. The DNA for the CDR3 is TGTGCCAGCAGACAGGGAGGAGGGGAGACCCAGTACTTC. Residues: CASRQGGGETQYF.

V usage is TRBV7-6 and J usage is TRBJ2-3, with D perhaps TRBD2 (5 bases). V lost 1 base, J lost 7 bases, and 9 bases lay in between. The length of the CDR3 is 13 residues. The germline V gene encodes CDR1 SGHVS and CDR2 FNYEAQ. The CDR3 DNA reads TGTGCCAGCAGCTTAGGCCCGGGGAATACGCAGTATTTT. Protein sequence: CASSLGPGNTQYF.

This chain connects TRBV20-1 to TRBJ1-2, with TRBD1 matching over 9 bases. The germline gives CDR1 DFQATT, CDR2 SNEGSKA (reference sequence). Unmatched junction bases numbered 8, after V lost 1 base and J lost 8 bases. The CDR3 spans 14 residues. The CDR3 DNA is TGCAGTGCTAGAGGACAGGGGGAAAGGAGCGGCTACACCTTC. This gives the protein CSARGQGERSGYTF.

The chain carries TRBV7-9 and TRBJ2-1, with 7 bases fitting TRBD2. J lost 7 bases, V lost 1 base, and 4 bases had no gene match. The CDR3 consists of 14 residues. Germline-derived CDR1 and CDR2 are SEHNR and FQNEAQ (reference sequence). The CDR3, as DNA: TGTGCCAGCAGCTTAGGCGGGAGTATGAATGAGCAGTTCTTC. This encodes CASSLGGSMNEQFF.

This sequence joins TRBV21-1 and TRBJ2-7. TRBV21-1 is a pseudogene segment. The CDR3 loop spans 14 amino acids. CDR3 residues: CASSTPEVTYEQYF. CDR3 DNA: TGTGCCAGCAGCACCCCAGAAGTTACCTACGAGCAGTACTTC.

This clonotype was detected only a few times. The chain has TRBV7-2 and TRBJ1-1; tentative D call: TRBD1 (6 bases). CDR3 length equals 14 residues. The germline V gene has CDR1 SGHTA and CDR2 FQGNSA. V gave up 5 bases and J gave up 1 base, with 11 bases separating them. For the CDR3, the DNA is TGTGCCAGCAGCATACAGGGAGGGAACACTGAAGCTTTCTTT. The encoded protein is CASSIQGGNTEAFF.

The rearrangement links TRBV28 to TRBJ1-2, with 7 positions matching TRBD1. The germline V gene encodes CDR1 MDHEN and CDR2 SYDVKM. This CDR3 region has 17 residues. The J segment lost 1 base and the V segment lost 6 bases, leaving 14 bases of the junction unmatched. CDR3 sequence: CASSGTGDGGSNYGYTF. CDR3 DNA: TGTGCCAGCAGCGGTACAGGGGACGGCGGTAGTAACTATGGCTACACCTTC.

The sample holds a few counts of this clonotype. This chain connects TRBV7-9 to TRBJ1-1, with D perhaps TRBD1 (6 bases). This CDR3 spans 13 amino acids. Germline V lookup: CDR1 SEHNR, CDR2 FQNEAQ (reference sequence). V was pared by 5 bases and J by 8 bases, with 15 bases between. CDR3 protein: CASSQTRTDEAFF. CDR3 in DNA: TGTGCCAGCAGCCAAACCCGGACAGACGAAGCTTTCTTT.

This chain connects TRBV11-3 to TRBJ2-1; 9 nucleotides line up with TRBD2. This CDR3 has 16 residues. Germline V gives CDR1 SGHNT, CDR2 YENEEA. The trim removed 3 bases at V and 1 base at J, leaving 4 bases unmatched. CDR3 sequence reads: CASSFGGRGSYNEQFF. CDR3 coding DNA: TGTGCCAGCAGCTTCGGCGGGAGGGGGTCCTACAATGAGCAGTTCTTC.

This clonotype appeared a few times. The chain couples TRBV7-9 to TRBJ2-2; TRBD2 agrees at 8 bases. Trimming cost V 1 base and J 0 bases; bases outside gene matches: 10. The germline CDR1 and CDR2 sequences are SEHNR and FQNEAQ (reference sequence). The CDR3 runs 19 residues. Written as DNA, the CDR3 is TGTGCCAGCAGCTTAGGAGGCTGGCGGGAGGACCCGAACACCGGGGAGCTGTTTTTT. This translates into CASSLGGWREDPNTGELFF.

This chain links TRBV12-3 or TRBV12-4 with TRBJ1-4; D unclear. V was trimmed by 6 bases and J by 12 bases, leaving 14 bases between them. The CDR3 is made up of 12 amino acids. Here the CDR3 DNA reads TGTGCCAGCAGAAGACCCGGGGAAGAACTGTTTTTT. It specifies CASRRPGEELFF.